The clone carrying this TCR beta chain was counted ten times or more. These data originate in a study of Graves' ophthalmopathy and Graves' hyperthyroidism. Amplifying from RNA transcripts, the study obtained TCR beta CDR3 regions. Amplification began with first-round RT-PCR using HTBI primers, then second-round multiplex PCR was performed. From the multiplex PCR reads, TCRdb called clonotypes with MiXCR, one entry per CDR3 protein. The sample holds 200,000 to 250,000 distinct CDR3 sequences, under 25% seen once. This CDR3 is built from 11 residues. Germline assignment: CDR1 LGHNT and CDR2 FRNRAP. V was cut by 5 bases and J by 10 bases, with 11 bases left in between.

The sample comprised peripheral blood. The chain is built from TRBV12-5 and TRBJ1-2, with D uncertain. This receptor was taken from a woman aged 45-65 years with Graves' ophthalmopathy. The CDR3 DNA follows: TGTGCTAGTGGTCCCACTTACGCCTACACCTTC. Translated, it gives CASGPTYAYTF.